Only one count was recorded for the clone carrying this T cell receptor beta chain. This sample is part of a study of cytomegalovirus exposure and HLA in healthy donors. PCR employed 60 Vbeta and 13 Jbeta primers. Generated by immunoSEQ multiplex PCR, the TCRdb table keeps only in-frame clones and is missing some. Here the sample spans hundreds of thousands of clones, around 80% being singletons. The CDR3 consists of 14 residues. The trim removed 5 bases at V and 13 bases at J, leaving 11 bases unmatched. The germline CDR1 and CDR2 sequences are SNHLY and FYNNEI. The rearrangement joins TRBV2 to TRBJ1-6; 7 bases are shared with TRBD1. The receptor's source is a man aged 35-49 years in good health and CMV-seronegative. The sequenced sample consisted of PBMCs. The CDR3 DNA is TGTGCCAGCAGTACCAGACAGGGCCCGGGTCCCCTCCACTTT. Its protein is CASSTRQGPGPLHF. The entire variable domain, with the rest obtained from reference TRBV2 and TRBJ1-6, is as follows: EPEVTQTPSHQVTQMGQEVILRCVPISNHLYFYWYRQILGQKVEFLVSFYNNEISEKSEIFDDQFSVERPDGSNFTLKIRSTKLEDSAMYFCASSTRQGPGPLHFGNGTRLTVT.